These 18 T cell receptor beta chains came from one sample sequenced in a study of spatial heterogeneity in lung cancer. Points from the study as a whole: Intratumoral expanded alpha and beta TCR counts were found to track tumor mutation counts.

Time point: sample taken at primary tumor resection. These receptors are not linked to any known antigen. MiXCR, applied by TCRdb to the 5' RACE reads, yields one record per CDR3 protein. The sample lists approximately 9,500 distinct CDR3 sequences; roughly 12% were seen once. This specimen was lung tumor tissue, taken at surgery. These receptors originate from a male donor with early-stage non-small cell lung cancer.

This clonotype has at least ten counts. Within a library made for alpha chains, this beta chain is off target, and its count is uninformative. The J gene is TRBJ2-1, the V gene TRBV29-1; possibly TRBD1 for D (6 bases). This CDR3 is built from 17 residues. The V and J ends lost 0 bases and 7 bases respectively, with 22 bases between them. Germline V CDR1 and CDR2: SQVTM, ANQGSEA. The CDR3 region is CSVEDPKQGMGWNEQFF. In nucleotides, the CDR3 is TGCAGCGTTGAAGACCCCAAACAGGGAATGGGGTGGAATGAGCAGTTCTTC.

This clonotype was counted ten times or more. As an off-target read in a library built for alpha chains, this beta chain has a frequency of little significance. The chain recombines TRBV9 with TRBJ2-5; TRBD1 agrees at 10 bases. The CDR3 is 16 amino acids. Germline CDR1 reads SGDLS; CDR2 reads YYNGEE. The V segment lost 0 bases and the J segment 7 bases; nucleotides outside the gene matches: 9. CDR3 sequence (DNA): TGTGCCAGCAGCGTAGAGGGACAGGGGACTCTGGGGACCCAGTACTTC. Translating it yields CASSVEGQGTLGTQYF.

This clonotype was observed many times. Because this beta chain is a stray read in a library intended to capture alpha chains, its abundance should not be given much weight. The chain combines TRBV27 with TRBJ2-5; D unclear. The V end was cut by 5 bases, the J end by 8 bases, with 12 bases between. The CDR3 contains 12 residues. Germline lookup yields CDR1 MNHEY and CDR2 SMNVEV (reference sequence). CDR3 loop: CASSPPESTQYF. CDR3 sequence (DNA): TGTGCCAGCAGTCCACCGGAGTCCACCCAGTACTTC.

This clonotype has at least ten counts. This beta chain represents an off-target read in a library built for alpha chains; its size is of limited meaning. The rearrangement uses TRBV13 and TRBJ1-1; 7 bases are shared with TRBD1. Germline trimming cut 5 bases from V and 2 bases from J; bases unmatched to any gene: 5. Germline CDR1 PRHDT, CDR2 FYEKMQ (reference sequence). The CDR3 totals 14 residues. CDR3 sequence: CASSLRTGNTEAFF. The CDR3 DNA reads as TGTGCCAGCAGCCTGCGGACAGGAAACACTGAAGCTTTCTTT.

This clonotype qualifies as medium-sized. Since it is a stray read in a library aimed at alpha chains, this beta chain has a size that is not meaningful. The chain uses TRBV7-2 and TRBJ2-7; D unclear. Germline CDR1 SGHTA, CDR2 FQGNSA. This CDR3 region has 14 residues. V was clipped by 1 base and J by 8 bases, with 15 bases between them. The CDR3 DNA sequence: TGTGCCAGCAGCTTAGGGACCCCTACTCGGAAGCAGTACTTC. Residues: CASSLGTPTRKQYF.

This clonotype was observed at least ten times. This beta chain is an unintended read in a library built for alpha chains; its size means little. The V call is TRBV13, the J call TRBJ2-5, with D tentatively TRBD2 (5 bases). Trimming removed 5 bases at V and 2 bases at J, with 12 bases between. This CDR3 region has 14 residues. Germline CDR1 PRHDT, CDR2 FYEKMQ (reference sequence). CDR3 in amino acids: CASSGYAGQETQYF. The CDR3, as DNA: TGTGCCAGCAGCGGATACGCGGGTCAAGAGACCCAGTACTTC.

Many counts were recorded for this clonotype. In a library made to pick up alpha chains, this beta chain is a stray read with a size that means little. The V gene is TRBV5-4, the J gene TRBJ2-7, with 8 nucleotides matching TRBD2. J lost 3 bases, V lost 4 bases, and 6 bases had no gene match. The CDR3 sequence is 14 residues long. Germline CDR1 and CDR2: SGHNT and YYREEE (reference sequence). Here the CDR3 DNA reads TGTGCCAGCAGCCGCGGACTAGCTGACTACGAGCAGTACTTC. Amino acid sequence: CASSRGLADYEQYF.

The table lists this clonotype with many counts. Because the library targeted alpha chains, this beta chain is an off-target read whose size means little. The chain has TRBV2 and TRBJ2-1; possible D gene TRBD2, 6 bases. The length of the CDR3 is 15 residues. The V and J ends lost 1 base and 4 bases respectively, with 11 bases between them. Germline lookup yields CDR1 SNHLY and CDR2 FYNNEI. CDR3 coding DNA: TGTGCCAGCAGTGAAGTAGGCGGGACTTACAATGAGCAGTTCTTC. Translation: CASSEVGGTYNEQFF.

As for this clonotype: This beta chain slipped into a library made for alpha chains as a stray read, so its size is not meaningful. The chain links TRBV29-1 to TRBJ2-2; 11 bases line up with TRBD2. V lost 6 bases, J lost 2 bases, and 8 bases stayed unmatched. Germline assignment: CDR1 SQVTM and CDR2 ANQGSEA. The CDR3 is 16 amino acids. CDR3 sequence reads: CSVRRSGRANTGELFF. The CDR3 coding sequence is TGCAGCGTCCGACGTAGCGGGAGGGCTAACACCGGGGAGCTGTTTTTT.

Many counts were recorded for this clonotype. This beta chain slipped into a library made for alpha chains as a stray read, so its size is not meaningful. The V and J genes are TRBV3-1 and TRBJ1-5, with a weak D call TRBD1 (5 bases). V was shortened by 2 bases and J by 4 bases, with 9 bases between the two germline ends. CDR3 size: 14 residues. Germline loops: CDR1 LGHDT, CDR2 YNNKEL (reference sequence). DNA for the CDR3: TGTGCCAGCAGCCAATCCGACAGAAATCAGCCCCAGCATTTT. Translation: CASSQSDRNQPQHF. Together with reference TRBV3-1 and TRBJ1-5, the CDR3 gives the full variable domain: DTAVSQTPKYLVTQMGNDKSIKCEQNLGHDTMYWYKQDSKKFLKIMFSYNNKELIINETVPNRFSPKSPDKAHLNLHINSLELGDSAVYFCASSQSDRNQPQHFGDGTRLSIL.

This clonotype has a count of ten or more. This beta chain represents an off-target read in a library built for alpha chains; its size is of limited meaning. V is TRBV29-1 and J is TRBJ2-3; D is perhaps TRBD2 (6 bases). CDR3 length equals 13 residues. Germline assignment: CDR1 SQVTM and CDR2 ANQGSEA. Trimming removed 5 bases from V and 2 bases from J, with 11 bases in between. The CDR3 loop reads CSVYAGNTDTQYF. In DNA form, the CDR3 reads TGCAGCGTTTATGCGGGAAACACAGATACGCAGTATTTT.

The sample holds many counts of this clonotype. Within a library made for alpha chains, this beta chain is off target, and its count is uninformative. The J gene is TRBJ2-4, the V gene TRBV6-5; TRBD1 might be the D (6 bases). Germline CDR1 MNHEY, CDR2 SVGAGI. The V and J ends lost 6 bases and 0 bases respectively, with 21 bases between them. This CDR3 comprises 18 residues. DNA of the CDR3: TGTGCCAGCAGGAGAGACAGGTCAGAGAACCTAGCCAAAAACATTCAGTACTTC. Translated: CASRRDRSENLAKNIQYF.

This clonotype has at least ten counts. The library was prepared for alpha chains; this beta chain is a stray read, so its frequency means little. The genes are TRBV20-1 and TRBJ2-7; D is undetermined. The CDR3 spans 13 residues. CDR1 and CDR2 (germline): DFQATT, SNEGSKA (reference sequence). Trimming took off 5 bases at V and 2 bases at J, with 13 bases between the two ends. The DNA for the CDR3 is TGCAGTGCTTGGTCCCAAGGGACCTACGAGCAGTACTTC. This encodes CSAWSQGTYEQYF.

This clonotype was observed many times. This beta chain represents an off-target read in a library built for alpha chains; its size is of limited meaning. The gene calls are TRBV7-8 and TRBJ2-2; 10 bases map to TRBD2. After removal of 2 bases from V and 8 bases from J, the junction contained 20 bases not matched to a gene. Germline V gives CDR1 SGHVS, CDR2 FQNEAQ. The CDR3 contains 20 residues. As DNA, the CDR3 is TGTGCCAGCAGCTTAACCTTCGGACTAGCGGCTTCTCTAGGTGGAGGGGAGCTGTTTTTT. Translation gives CASSLTFGLAASLGGGELFF.

This clonotype came up many times. The library was prepared for alpha chains; this beta chain is a stray read, so its frequency means little. The chain couples TRBV12-3 or TRBV12-4 to TRBJ2-5, with 8 bases fitting TRBD2. The V gene end was trimmed by 5 bases and the J gene end by 3 bases; junction bases not matched to a gene: 14. This CDR3 contains 17 residues. CDR3 region: CASSPRGSGSGEETQYF. Here the CDR3 DNA reads TGTGCCAGCAGTCCACGGGGGAGCGGGAGTGGGGAAGAGACCCAGTACTTC.

This clonotype was found many times. As an off-target read in a library built for alpha chains, this beta chain has a frequency of little significance. V gene TRBV11-2 combines with J gene TRBJ2-2, with 9 bases lining up with TRBD1. With V trimmed by 6 bases and J by 1 base, 6 bases remained unmatched. CDR3 length equals 16 residues. Germline V gene lookup returns CDR1 SGHAT and CDR2 FQNNGV. CDR3 nucleotide sequence: TGTGCCAGCAGGCTACCGGGACAGGGGAACACCGGGGAGCTGTTTTTT. Translating gives CASRLPGQGNTGELFF.

This clonotype is categorized as medium-sized (0.01 to 0.1%). This beta chain was picked up by a library intended for alpha chains and is off target, so its count carries little meaning. V usage is TRBV20-1 and J usage is TRBJ2-5; the D gene could be TRBD1 or TRBD2 (5 bases each). Germline CDR1 reads DFQATT; CDR2 reads SNEGSKA (reference sequence). Trimming stripped 3 bases from V and 3 bases from J, with 17 bases between. CDR3 length: 15 residues. The DNA for the CDR3 is TGCAGTGCTAGGGCTCGGGGACCCGAGAAAGAGACCCAGTACTTC. This encodes CSARARGPEKETQYF.

This clonotype is labeled as medium-sized. Since the library was made to target alpha chains, this beta chain is a stray read and its abundance is not meaningful. The chain is built from TRBV29-1 and TRBJ1-2, with 7 bases matching TRBD1. This CDR3 comprises 14 residues. In germline, CDR1 is SQVTM, CDR2 ANQGSEA. The ends lost 6 bases at V and 4 bases at J; junction bases unmatched: 11. The CDR3 DNA reads as TGCAGCGTACTGGGAGACAGGGCTTTCTATGGCTACACCTTC. This codes for CSVLGDRAFYGYTF.